The 9 T cell receptor beta chains given below trace back to one sample, sequenced in a study of cytomegalovirus exposure and HLA in healthy donors listed by TCRdb under 2017. Library method: the immunoSEQ multiplex PCR assay. The multiplex PCR relied on a mix of 60 forward primers for TCR Vbeta segments and 13 reverse primers for TCR Jbeta segments. The table was pulled from immuneACCESS by TCRdb, which kept in-frame rearrangements only. Such tables lose some clones; where checked, under half of the loss comes from unresolved V genes, and the rest has no known cause. The sample table lists approximately 140,000 clones, 79% of them with a count of one. 6.3% of the sample is in the top ten clones. Source material: PBMCs. The receptors originated from a middle-aged man in good health and CMV-seropositive.

This chain's CDR3 is CASSFGGSNTEAFF. DNA for the CDR3: TGTGCCAGCAGTTTCGGGGGATCGAACACTGAAGCTTTCTTT. The J gene is TRBJ1-1, the V gene TRBV27, with D possibly TRBD1 on 5 matching bases. V was pared by 3 bases and J by 1 base, with 9 bases between. This CDR3 is built from 14 residues. Germline loops: CDR1 MNHEY, CDR2 SMNVEV (reference sequence).

As for this clone: The junction departs from the called germline gene at one end, perhaps through a read error. The chain carries TRBV7-9 and TRBJ2-3; 11 nucleotides agree with TRBD1. The CDR3 runs to 15 residues. The V gene's germline CDR1 is SEHNR and CDR2 FQNEAQ (reference sequence). The CDR3 sequence: CSSSLGQGATDTQYF. CDR3 in DNA: TGTTCCAGCAGCTTAGGACAGGGGGCCACAGATACGCAGTATTTT.

The V gene is TRBV29-1, the J gene TRBJ2-1; 9 bases line up with TRBD2. V dropped 4 bases and J dropped 6; count of bases not matched to a gene: 4. The CDR3 consists of 13 residues. The germline gives CDR1 SQVTM, CDR2 ANQGSEA. As DNA, the CDR3 is TGCAGCGTTGTCTCTAGCGGGATCAATGAGCAGTTCTTC. This sequence encodes CSVVSSGINEQFF.

This clone was seen a few times. This rearrangement joins TRBV4-1 to TRBJ2-7, with a possible D match to TRBD1 (6 bases). CDR3 length equals 14 residues. Trimming took 2 bases from V and 3 from J, leaving 11 bases between them. Germline loops: CDR1 MGHRA, CDR2 YSYEKL. The CDR3 here is CASSQSQGGYEQYF. CDR3 nucleotide sequence: TGCGCCAGCAGCCAATCACAGGGTGGCTACGAGCAGTACTTC.

This clone showed up just once. The chain has TRBV5-1 and TRBJ2-3, with 9 bases identical to TRBD2. Germline values: CDR1 SGHRS, CDR2 YFSETQ. J gave up 0 bases and V 4 bases, and 9 bases lay outside the gene matches. The length of the CDR3 is 17 residues. CDR3 in amino acids: CASSRRLAGPSTDTQYF. The DNA for the CDR3 is TGCGCCAGCAGCCGGCGGCTAGCGGGACCTAGCACAGATACGCAGTATTTT.

This clone was recorded only once. The chain uses TRBV29-1 and TRBJ2-5, with D possibly TRBD2 on 5 matching bases. Germline values: CDR1 SQVTM, CDR2 ANQGSEA. The CDR3 has 14 amino acids. Deletions cut 7 bases from V and 2 bases from J, with 17 bases between. The CDR3 here is CSAPKVGGQETQYF. The CDR3 region has the DNA TGCAGCGCCCCAAAGGTGGGCGGGCAAGAGACCCAGTACTTC.

This chain joins TRBV28 and TRBJ2-1; 12 positions match TRBD2. Germline V CDR1 and CDR2: MDHEN, SYDVKM. The CDR3 runs to 16 residues. Trimming took 4 bases from V and 8 from J; bases not matched to a gene: 9. This CDR3 is CASSSRTSGTLYEQFF. In nucleotides, the CDR3 is TGTGCCAGCAGTTCCCGGACTAGCGGGACATTGTATGAGCAGTTCTTC.

This clone was seen only a few times. This sequence joins TRBV10-2 and TRBJ1-5; D unresolved. Trimming left V 5 bases short and J 1 base short, with 9 bases between. CDR1 and CDR2 from the germline V gene are WSHSY and SAAADI. This CDR3 region has 14 residues. Here the CDR3 DNA reads TGCGCCAGCAGTTCCCTTGAGAGCAATCAGCCCCAGCATTTT. Translating gives CASSSLESNQPQHF.

The chain couples TRBV19 to TRBJ2-3; 12 bases match TRBD2. Per the germline V gene, CDR1 is LNHDA and CDR2 is SQIVND (reference sequence). V was pared by 0 bases and J by 0 bases, with 13 bases of the junction left unmatched. The CDR3 consists of 21 residues. The CDR3 DNA reads as TGTGCCAGTAGTATAGATCTTTGGGCTAGCGGGAGGGCCCGAAGCACAGATACGCAGTATTTT. It encodes CASSIDLWASGRARSTDTQYF.